The source of this T cell receptor (beta chain) is a study of T cells in Graves' hyperthyroidism and ophthalmopathy. The study's findings and limits: A model using 13 V-J features told ophthalmopathy apart from stable hyperthyroidism. Blood also contained most expanded thyroid clonotypes above 0.001.

Regions amplified from RNA transcripts were the TCR beta CDR3 regions. When the TCR CDR3 underwent first-round RT-PCR, the HTBI primer set was used. In TCRdb, the multiplex PCR reads were re-called with MiXCR into one record per CDR3 protein. The table lists 530,000 or so distinct CDR3 sequences, 40% to 55% of them singletons. This clonotype showed up many times. Its target is unknown. The definition of stable Graves' hyperthyroidism was no ophthalmopathy progression within 18 months. The study based diagnoses on clinical symptoms, serum thyroxine and TRAb, thyroid ultrasound and orbital computed tomography. V was cut by 1 base and J by 6 bases, with 13 bases left in between. There are 14 residues in the CDR3. CDR1 and CDR2 (germline): MGHRA, YSYEKL.

Sequenced: peripheral blood or thyroid tissue (not recorded which). This chain joins TRBV4-1 and TRBJ2-7; D tentatively reads TRBD1 or TRBD2 (6 bases each). The origin of this receptor is a young woman with Graves' hyperthyroidism. The CDR3 nucleotides read TGCGCCAGCAGCCAAGCCAAAAGGGGGGTCGAGCAGTACTTC. This sequence encodes CASSQAKRGVEQYF.